The present T cell receptor beta chain was sequenced within a study of vaccination and CD4 T cells after COVID-19. General study findings and limits: Median SARS-CoV-2-reactive clonotypes rose from approximately 23 to 38, not significantly.

Regarding this clonotype: No antigen is known for it.

The treatment: roughly ten-day PBMC culture with coronavirus spike peptide pools or control peptides (ViraFEST assay). V was shortened by 1 base and J by 6 bases, with 6 bases between the two germline ends. This CDR3 spans 12 amino acids. Germline V CDR1 and CDR2: MNHNS, SASEGT. Sequencing of DNA taken from cultured CD4+ T cells relied on the Oncomine TCR Beta short-read assay. From the PCR reads, TCRdb called clonotypes with MiXCR, one entry per CDR3 protein. The repertoire has 20,000 to 25,000 distinct CDR3 sequences, 43% of them found once; the top ten carry 7.2%. The V and J genes are TRBV6-1 and TRBJ1-2; D remains unclear. The clonotype was recovered from a human donor who had recovered from COVID-19. Sequenced material: CD4+ T cells from blood, cultured in vitro. The CDR3 is CASSEVADGYTF. The CDR3 bases are TGTGCCAGCAGTGAAGTTGCTGATGGCTACACCTTC.